Listed here are 24 T cell receptor beta chains from one sample, sequenced in a study of blood T cell repertoires in COVID-19. TCRdb's table, derived via immunoSEQ multiplex PCR, lists solely in-frame clones and lacks some. The sample has 85,000 to 100,000 clones; approximately 84% are singletons. Input material: peripheral blood. These receptors were taken from a woman in her sixties with acute or convalescent COVID-19.

The chain uses TRBV4-2 and TRBJ2-5; 10 bases map to TRBD2. The germline gives CDR1 LGHNA, CDR2 YNFKEQ. The CDR3 runs 18 residues. V shed 0 bases and J 3 bases; nucleotides not matched to a gene: 10. CDR3 coding DNA: TGTGCCAGCAGCCAAGATTCAAGGGGGACTAGCGCCGAAGAGACCCAGTACTTC. It codes for CASSQDSRGTSAEETQYF.

This clone showed up just a few times. The V gene is TRBV2, the J gene TRBJ2-7; TRBD1 agrees at 8 bases. This CDR3 has 15 amino acids. J gave up 0 bases and V 6 bases, and 7 bases lay outside the gene matches. Germline CDR1 reads SNHLY; CDR2 reads FYNNEI. The CDR3 DNA reads TGTGCCAGCAGAGCCCCCGGGACAGGCTCCTACGAGCAGTACTTC. This sequence encodes CASRAPGTGSYEQYF.

The V gene is TRBV3-1 (or the pseudogene TRBV3-2), the J gene TRBJ2-1, with D possibly matching TRBD1 (5 bases). This CDR3 has 16 residues. Germline V gene data show CDR1 as LGHDT and CDR2 as YNNKEL (reference sequence). The V end lost 3 bases, the J end lost 2 bases, and 14 bases lay between the germline ends. This chain's CDR3 is CASSQPTVFPYNEQFF. The CDR3 nucleotides are TGTGCCAGCAGCCAGCCGACAGTTTTTCCCTACAATGAGCAGTTCTTC.

The chain uses TRBV6-5 and TRBJ2-6; D unresolved. CDR1 and CDR2 (germline): MNHEY, SVGAGI. The V and J ends lost 6 bases and 0 bases respectively, with 6 bases between them. CDR3 length equals 14 residues. The CDR3 loop is CASRLNSGANVLTF. CDR3 bases: TGTGCCAGCAGACTGAACTCTGGGGCCAACGTCCTGACTTTC.

CDR3 nucleotides: TGTGCCAGCAGCTATGCAGGGGACAATCAGCCCCAGCATTTT. Encoded protein: CASSYAGDNQPQHF. The chain joins TRBV5-5 to TRBJ1-5; a possible D gene is TRBD1 (6 bases). Trimming stripped 3 bases from V and 3 bases from J, with 10 bases between. The CDR3 is 14 amino acids. CDR1 is SGHKS and CDR2 is YYEKEE in the germline V gene (reference sequence).

The chain is built from TRBV29-1 and TRBJ2-1, with TRBD2 identical over 11 bases. The V gene's germline CDR1 is SQVTM and CDR2 ANQGSEA. The CDR3 extends over 14 amino acids. V trimming: 5 bases; J trimming: 4 bases; junction bases outside the gene matches: 4. CDR3 in DNA: TGCAGCGTTTTAACTAGCGGGGGATACAATGAGCAGTTCTTC. This sequence encodes CSVLTSGGYNEQFF.

The chain uses TRBV7-6 and TRBJ2-3; 7 bases agree with TRBD2. J gave up 2 bases and V 0 bases, and 5 bases lay outside the gene matches. Germline assignment: CDR1 SGHVS and CDR2 FNYEAQ. The CDR3 covers 16 residues. Here the CDR3 DNA reads TGTGCCAGCAGCTTAGCCGGGAGGAGGGTCACAGATACGCAGTATTTT. This codes for CASSLAGRRVTDTQYF.

This chain joins TRBV6-5 and TRBJ1-1; TRBD1 is a possible D gene (6 bases). CDR1 and CDR2 (germline): MNHEY, SVGAGI. The V end lost 7 bases, the J end lost 7 bases, and 13 bases lay between the germline ends. The CDR3 runs to 12 residues. Written as DNA, the CDR3 is TGTGCCAGCACCAAGGGGGACGGTGAAGCTTTCTTT. The encoded protein is CASTKGDGEAFF.

This clone was counted between two and nine times. V and J are TRBV4-3 and TRBJ2-7, with D unresolved. CDR3 length: 12 amino acids. The V gene's germline CDR1 is LGHNA and CDR2 YSLEER. Trimming removed 1 base at V and 12 bases at J, with 13 bases between. The CDR3 DNA reads TGCGCCAGCAGCCAAGGGGCTGGTCGGCGGTACTTC. Its protein product is CASSQGAGRRYF.

The CDR3 reads CASSLLSGTTGGEQFF. CDR3 nucleotides: TGTGCCAGCAGCTTATTGTCGGGGACTACCGGGGGTGAGCAGTTCTTC. The V gene is TRBV7-9, the J gene TRBJ2-1; 7 positions agree with TRBD2. The CDR3 contains 16 residues. V shed 2 bases, J shed 9 bases, and the junction held 13 bases outside the gene matches. The germline CDR1 and CDR2 sequences are SEHNR and FQNEAQ (reference sequence). The whole variable domain, remainder taken from reference TRBV7-9 and TRBJ2-1, is DTGVSQNPRHKITKRGQNVTFRCDPISEHNRLYWYRQTLGQGPEFLTYFQNEAQLEKSRLLSDRFSAERPKGSFSTLEIQRTEQGDSAMYLCASSLLSGTTGGEQFFGPGTRLTVL.

The chain has TRBV5-1 and TRBJ1-6; D gene ambiguous. V was shortened by 2 bases and J by 9 bases, with 12 bases between the two germline ends. Per the germline V gene, CDR1 is SGHRS and CDR2 is YFSETQ. The CDR3 is 14 amino acids. This CDR3 is CASSLGGRGSPLHF. The CDR3 DNA sequence: TGCGCCAGCAGCTTAGGAGGGCGCGGTTCACCCCTCCACTTT.

The V and J genes are TRBV12-3 or TRBV12-4 and TRBJ1-4; a possible D gene is TRBD1 (5 bases). V was pared by 7 bases and J by 10 bases, with 13 bases between. CDR3 length: 12 residues. Here the CDR3 reads CASNHGGGKLFF. DNA of the CDR3: TGTGCCAGCAACCATGGGGGGGGAAAACTGTTTTTT.

This chain joins TRBV9 and TRBJ2-1; 8 bases are a match to TRBD1. Looked up from germline, CDR1 is SGDLS and CDR2 is YYNGEE. V shed 2 bases, J shed 8 bases, and the junction held 12 bases outside the gene matches. The CDR3 spans 16 residues. CDR3 sequence (DNA): TGTGCCAGCAGCGTGGTGACTGGACCAGGGGGCTATGAGCAGTTCTTC. Encoded protein: CASSVVTGPGGYEQFF.

The chain carries TRBV9 and TRBJ2-2; D is unresolved. Trimming shortened V by 0 bases and J by 5 bases, and 11 bases separated the two germline ends. Germline V CDR1 and CDR2: SGDLS, YYNGEE. CDR3 length equals 15 residues. The CDR3 region has the DNA TGTGCCAGCAGCGTAGTCGCAGTTATGACCGGGGAGCTGTTTTTT. Its protein is CASSVVAVMTGELFF.

The V gene is TRBV19, the J gene TRBJ1-5; 8 bases line up with TRBD1. In germline, CDR1 is LNHDA, CDR2 SQIVND (reference sequence). V was pared by 2 bases and J by 3 bases, with 3 bases of the junction left unmatched. This CDR3 contains 15 residues. CDR3 nucleotide sequence: TGTGCCAGTAGTATAATCAGGGGGCCCAATCAGCCCCAGCATTTT. This codes for CASSIIRGPNQPQHF.

This clone was recorded a few times. J is TRBJ1-2 and V is TRBV6-2 or TRBV6-3; possibly TRBD1 for D (6 bases). The germline V gene encodes CDR1 MNHEY and CDR2 SVGEGT. This CDR3 is 14 amino acids long. V lost 0 bases, J lost 7 bases, and 12 bases lay in between. The CDR3 region is CASSYSTDRGGYTF. In DNA, the CDR3 is TGTGCCAGCAGTTACTCTACGGACAGAGGTGGCTACACCTTC.

The genes are TRBV5-1 and TRBJ1-6, with 7 bases identical to TRBD1. Germline V gene data show CDR1 as SGHRS and CDR2 as YFSETQ. With 0 bases clipped from V and 13 bases from J, the junction kept 4 bases outside the gene matches. The CDR3 is made up of 13 amino acids. The CDR3 here is CASSLEEGAPLHF. The CDR3 DNA reads TGCGCCAGCAGCTTGGAAGAGGGGGCGCCCCTCCACTTT.

The chain uses TRBV7-2 and TRBJ1-1, with a weak D call TRBD1 (5 bases). This CDR3 has 13 residues. V lost 1 base, J lost 8 bases, and 11 bases lay in between. The germline V gene encodes CDR1 SGHTA and CDR2 FQGNSA. The CDR3 protein is CASSLDGGGEAFF. CDR3 sequence (DNA): TGTGCCAGCAGCTTAGATGGGGGGGGAGAAGCTTTCTTT.

The rearrangement uses TRBV10-2 and TRBJ2-2; TRBD2 aligns across 9 bases. After removal of 7 bases from V and 5 bases from J, the junction contained 11 bases not matched to a gene. Germline-derived CDR1 and CDR2 are WSHSY and SAAADI. The CDR3 is 16 residues long. This CDR3 reads CASTLAGKSTTGELFF. The CDR3 region has the DNA TGCGCCAGCACCCTAGCGGGGAAGTCGACAACCGGGGAGCTGTTTTTT.

The chain is built from TRBV30 and TRBJ1-2; 9 nucleotides agree with TRBD1. V lost 3 bases and J lost 8; bases outside the gene matches: 10. Germline V gene data show CDR1 as GTSNPN and CDR2 as SVGIG (reference sequence). The CDR3 contains 14 residues. The CDR3 reads CAWRGTGTTKGYTF. In nucleotides, the CDR3 is TGTGCCTGGAGGGGGACAGGGACGACTAAAGGCTACACCTTC.

The chain links TRBV15 to TRBJ1-5, with D hard to call. The length of the CDR3 is 14 residues. Trimming stripped 1 base from V and 5 bases from J, with 9 bases between. Germline V CDR1 and CDR2: LNHNV, YYDKDF (reference sequence). CDR3 loop: CATSRGGFDQPQHF. The CDR3 nucleotides read TGTGCCACCAGCAGAGGAGGGTTCGATCAGCCCCAGCATTTT.

The chain recombines TRBV27 with TRBJ2-6; D is possibly TRBD1 (6 bases). V was cut by 8 bases and J by 2 bases, with 13 bases left in between. This CDR3 region has 15 residues. The V gene's germline CDR1 is MNHEY and CDR2 SMNVEV (reference sequence). CDR3 residues: CASSEPGAGANVLTF. The CDR3 coding sequence is TGTGCCAGCTCGGAACCAGGGGCTGGGGCCAACGTCCTGACTTTC. The variable domain in full, with the rest retrieved from reference TRBV27 and TRBJ2-6, is EAQVTQNPRYLITVTGKKLTVTCSQNMNHEYMSWYRQDPGLGLRQIYYSMNVEVTDKGDVPEGYKVSRKEKRNFPLILESPSPNQTSLYFCASSEPGAGANVLTFGAGSRLTVL.

The genes are TRBV7-9 and TRBJ1-5; 9 positions match TRBD1. After removal of 7 bases from V and 5 bases from J, the junction contained 6 bases not matched to a gene. The CDR3 runs 14 residues. Germline CDR1 SEHNR, CDR2 FQNEAQ (reference sequence). CDR3 protein: CASTAGQGHQPQHF. In DNA form, the CDR3 reads TGTGCCAGCACCGCAGGACAGGGGCATCAGCCCCAGCATTTT.

The chain links TRBV4-2 to TRBJ2-5, with 7 nucleotides matching TRBD2. With V trimmed by 2 bases and J by 2 bases, 8 bases remained unmatched. Germline CDR1 reads LGHNA; CDR2 reads YNFKEQ. The CDR3 loop spans 16 amino acids. CDR3 sequence (DNA): TGTGCCAGCAGCCAAAAGTGGGACTACCGACAAGAGACCCAGTACTTC. The encoded protein is CASSQKWDYRQETQYF.